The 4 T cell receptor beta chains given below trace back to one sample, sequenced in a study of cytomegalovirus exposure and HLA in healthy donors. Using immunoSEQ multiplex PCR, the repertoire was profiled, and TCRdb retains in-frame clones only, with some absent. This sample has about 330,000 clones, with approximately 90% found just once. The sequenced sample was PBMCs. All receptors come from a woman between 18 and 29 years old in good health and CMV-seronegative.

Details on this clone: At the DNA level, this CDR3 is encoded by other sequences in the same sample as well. CDR3 protein: CASSPSGSSYNEQFF. The CDR3 DNA reads as TGTGCCAGCAGCCCTAGCGGGTCCTCCTACAATGAGCAGTTCTTC. The chain couples TRBV7-9 to TRBJ2-1; TRBD2 aligns across 8 bases. Germline loops: CDR1 SEHNR, CDR2 FQNEAQ (reference sequence). The ends lost 5 bases at V and 0 bases at J; junction bases unmatched: 3. This CDR3 contains 15 residues.

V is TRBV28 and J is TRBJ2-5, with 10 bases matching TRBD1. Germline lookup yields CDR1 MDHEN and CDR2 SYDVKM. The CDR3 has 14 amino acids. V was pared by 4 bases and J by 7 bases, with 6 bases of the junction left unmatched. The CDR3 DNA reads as TGTGCCAGCAGTTCCCGACAGGGGGCCGGGACCCAGTACTTC. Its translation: CASSSRQGAGTQYF.

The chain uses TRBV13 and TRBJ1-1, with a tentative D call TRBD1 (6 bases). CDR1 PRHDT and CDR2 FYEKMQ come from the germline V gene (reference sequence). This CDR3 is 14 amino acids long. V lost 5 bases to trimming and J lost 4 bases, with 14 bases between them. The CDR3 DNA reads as TGTGCCAGCAGCAAAGTTGCAGGGGTCACTGAAGCTTTCTTT. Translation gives CASSKVAGVTEAFF.

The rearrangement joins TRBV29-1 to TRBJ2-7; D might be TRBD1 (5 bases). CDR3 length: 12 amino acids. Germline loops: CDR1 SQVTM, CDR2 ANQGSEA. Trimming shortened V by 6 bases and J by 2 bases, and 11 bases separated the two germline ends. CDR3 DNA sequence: TGCAGCGTCTCGGACAACCCCTACGAGCAGTACTTC. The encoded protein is CSVSDNPYEQYF.